Shown below are 26 T cell receptor beta chains from a single sample sequenced in a study of T-cell reconstitution after alpha-beta-depleted transplantation in children. Molecular barcoding with unique molecular identifiers was used for the TCRbeta library. TCRdb called the PCR reads again in MiXCR, with one record for every CDR3 protein. The sample holds around 300,000 distinct CDR3 sequences, 10% seen once. Here the sequenced sample was PBMCs, taken before TCRalphabeta/CD19-depleted stem cell transplant. These receptors were collected from a boy under three years old with acute myeloid leukemia, due to receive a stem cell transplant.

The chain carries TRBV29-1 and TRBJ1-4; weak D call: TRBD1 (5 bases). The CDR3 extends over 17 amino acids. The germline V gene has CDR1 SQVTM and CDR2 ANQGSEA. The V end was cut by 0 bases, the J end by 5 bases, with 19 bases between. In nucleotides, the CDR3 is TGCAGCGTTGAAGACCCCGACAGCAAAGTCCCAAATGAAAAACTGTTTTTT. It is translated as CSVEDPDSKVPNEKLFF.

This clonotype has a handful of counts. The chain carries TRBV4-2 and TRBJ2-7; TRBD2 matches at 9 bases. J was trimmed by 0 bases and V by 4 bases; bases with no gene match: 13. The CDR3 covers 18 residues. CDR1 and CDR2 (germline): LGHNA, YNFKEQ. CDR3 sequence (DNA): TGTGCCAGCAGCCTTTTGGCGTGGCGCGGGGGGGTCTCCTACGAGCAGTACTTC. This gives the protein CASSLLAWRGGVSYEQYF.

This clonotype showed up many times. This chain joins TRBV12-3 or TRBV12-4 and TRBJ2-3; no reliable D call. The CDR3 is 14 residues long. V was pared by 6 bases and J by 0 bases, with 10 bases between. CDR3 in DNA: TGTGCCAGCAGGAGACTGCCTAGCACAGATACGCAGTATTTT. This codes for CASRRLPSTDTQYF.

This clonotype was picked up many times. This chain links TRBV5-1 with TRBJ2-7; D remains ambiguous. CDR3 length: 12 amino acids. The ends were cut back, 5 bases at V and 0 bases at J, with 6 bases in the middle. The germline gives CDR1 SGHRS, CDR2 YFSETQ. CDR3 amino acids: CASSGSSYEQYF. CDR3 bases: TGCGCCAGCAGTGGCAGCTCCTACGAGCAGTACTTC.

At least ten counts were recorded for this clonotype. The J gene is TRBJ2-2, the V gene TRBV15; 10 bases match TRBD1. The CDR3 contains 19 residues. The trim removed 1 base at V and 4 bases at J, leaving 12 bases unmatched. CDR1 is LNHNV, CDR2 YYDKDF, per germline (reference sequence). The CDR3 protein is CATSRGGDRGYSGTGELFF. CDR3 DNA sequence: TGTGCCACCAGCAGAGGGGGGGACAGGGGTTACAGTGGCACCGGGGAGCTGTTTTTT.

This clonotype appeared many times. DNA of the CDR3: TGCGCCAGCAGCTTGGAACTCTCCTACGAGCAGTACTTC. Its translation is CASSLELSYEQYF. The V and J genes are TRBV5-1 and TRBJ2-7; no clear D gene. The V gene lost 0 bases and the J gene lost 0 bases, with 4 bases spanning the gap. The CDR3 spans 13 residues. Per germline, CDR1 SGHRS and CDR2 YFSETQ.

This clonotype appeared many times. V and J are TRBV5-1 and TRBJ2-7; no firm D call. The CDR3 has 12 amino acids. Deletions cut 4 bases from V and 2 bases from J, with 7 bases between. Germline values: CDR1 SGHRS, CDR2 YFSETQ. The chain's CDR3 is CASSMDTYEQYF. The CDR3 DNA follows: TGCGCCAGCAGCATGGATACCTACGAGCAGTACTTC.

As to this clonotype: At one boundary the junction diverges from the germline segment, which might be a read error. This sequence joins TRBV7-8 and TRBJ2-4; D gene unclear. The length of the CDR3 is 15 residues. The germline gives CDR1 SGHVS, CDR2 FQNEAQ. CDR3 bases: TGTGCCATCAGCCAAGACGGCTACGACAAAAACATTCAGTACTTC. Its protein product is CAISQDGYDKNIQYF. The full variable domain, with the rest looked up from reference TRBV7-8 and TRBJ2-4, is GAGVSQSPRYKVAKRGQDVALRCDPISGHVSLFWYQQALGQGPEFLTYFQNEAQLDKSGLPSDRFFAERPEGSVSTLKIQRTQQEDSAVYLCAISQDGYDKNIQYFGAGTRLSVL.

This clonotype was counted a few times. V and J are TRBV20-1 and TRBJ1-2; D not certain. The CDR3 covers 11 residues. V dropped 3 bases and J dropped 3 bases, with 5 bases sitting between them. Germline V CDR1 and CDR2: DFQATT, SNEGSKA (reference sequence). The CDR3 loop is CSASGDYGYTF. In DNA form, the CDR3 reads TGCAGTGCTAGCGGGGACTATGGCTACACCTTC.

This clonotype came up many times. The chain uses TRBV20-1 and TRBJ1-6; no clear D. Per the germline V gene, CDR1 is DFQATT and CDR2 is SNEGSKA (reference sequence). With 3 bases removed from V and 9 bases from J, the gap between germline ends came to 9 bases. This CDR3 is 12 amino acids long. The CDR3: CSASVGASPLHF. CDR3 sequence (DNA): TGCAGTGCTAGCGTGGGAGCTTCACCCCTCCACTTT.

There are many counts of this clonotype. The V gene is TRBV7-6, the J gene TRBJ2-3, with 8 bases identical to TRBD2. The CDR3 runs to 16 residues. Germline assignment: CDR1 SGHVS and CDR2 FNYEAQ. V was clipped by 5 bases and J by 0 bases; unmatched bases: 7. CDR3 DNA sequence: TGTGCCAGCAGCGGTTGTAGCGGGACTAGCACAGATACGCAGTATTTT. This translates into CASSGCSGTSTDTQYF.

The chain employs TRBV28 and TRBJ2-7; the D gene is possibly TRBD2 (6 bases). V was clipped by 3 bases and J by 2 bases, with 29 bases between them. Germline V CDR1 and CDR2: MDHEN, SYDVKM. This CDR3 spans 20 amino acids. CDR3 residues: CASSFGNRLLFAGPAYEQYF. The CDR3 bases are TGTGCCAGCAGTTTCGGAAACAGGCTGTTATTCGCGGGACCAGCCTACGAGCAGTACTTC. The full variable domain, in which reference TRBV28 and TRBJ2-7 provide the parts outside the CDR3, is DVKVTQSSRYLVKRTGEKVFLECVQDMDHENMFWYRQDPGLGLRLIYFSYDVKMKEKGDIPEGYSVSREKKERFSLILESASTNQTSMYLCASSFGNRLLFAGPAYEQYFGPGTRLTVT.

This clonotype has ten or more counts. The chain uses TRBV28 and TRBJ2-7; D tentatively reads TRBD1 or TRBD2 (5 bases each). This CDR3 has 13 residues. Germline CDR1 and CDR2: MDHEN and SYDVKM. V lost 6 bases and J 6 bases, leaving 15 bases between the germline ends. The CDR3 here is CASSLVQGAEQYF. The DNA of the CDR3 is TGTGCCAGCAGCCTTGTTCAGGGAGCCGAGCAGTACTTC.

Many counts were recorded for this clonotype. The gene calls are TRBV7-6 and TRBJ2-7; a possible D gene is TRBD2 (6 bases). Germline lookup yields CDR1 SGHVS and CDR2 FNYEAQ. The CDR3 sequence is 17 residues long. Trimming removed 1 base from V and 3 bases from J, with 19 bases in between. CDR3: CASSLDPSRGLHYEQYF. As DNA, the CDR3 is TGTGCCAGCAGCTTAGATCCCTCGAGAGGACTACACTACGAGCAGTACTTC.

This clonotype was recorded a few times. The chain recombines TRBV6-5 with TRBJ2-3; TRBD2 agrees at 8 bases. Germline V gene sequence: CDR1 MNHEY, CDR2 SVGAGI. The ends lost 2 bases at V and 4 bases at J; junction bases unmatched: 2. The CDR3 is made up of 14 amino acids. The CDR3 region is CASSYVRGADTQYF. The CDR3 DNA reads as TGTGCCAGCAGTTACGTGCGGGGGGCAGATACGCAGTATTTT.

This chain connects TRBV19 to TRBJ2-7; either TRBD1 or TRBD2 may fit D (5 bases each). V lost 6 bases and J lost 0, with 12 bases in between. CDR1 is LNHDA, CDR2 SQIVND, per germline (reference sequence). The CDR3 extends over 14 amino acids. CDR3 nucleotide sequence: TGTGCCAGTAGCGATATCGGGACCTCCTACGAGCAGTACTTC. Translating it yields CASSDIGTSYEQYF.

Ten or more counts support this clonotype. The chain links TRBV29-1 to TRBJ2-5; D is unclear. The CDR3 sequence is 12 residues long. With 7 bases removed from V and 0 bases from J, the gap between germline ends came to 9 bases. Per the germline V gene, CDR1 is SQVTM and CDR2 is ANQGSEA. CDR3 DNA: TGCAGCGCCCGGGCCCACCAAGAGACCCAGTACTTC. Translating it yields CSARAHQETQYF.

This clonotype occurred a few times. This chain links TRBV5-1 with TRBJ2-3; 14 positions match TRBD2. The CDR3 runs to 17 residues. The ends lost 2 bases at V and 1 base at J; junction bases unmatched: 3. The germline CDR1 and CDR2 sequences are SGHRS and YFSETQ. CDR3 nucleotide sequence: TGCGCCAGCAGCTTAGCGACTAGCGGGAGGGGCACAGATACGCAGTATTTT. This gives the protein CASSLATSGRGTDTQYF.

This clonotype came up many times. This chain links TRBV5-1 with TRBJ2-5, with D possibly matching TRBD1 (5 bases). CDR3 length: 14 amino acids. CDR1 is SGHRS and CDR2 is YFSETQ in the germline V gene. The germline V and J ends were trimmed by 3 bases and 4 bases, with 13 bases remaining between them. CDR3 sequence: CASSSPGLGETQYF. In DNA, the CDR3 is TGCGCCAGCAGCTCGCCAGGGTTGGGAGAGACCCAGTACTTC. Filled out from reference TRBV5-1 and TRBJ2-5, the complete variable domain reads KAGVTQTPRYLIKTRGQQVTLSCSPISGHRSVSWYQQTPGQGLQFLFEYFSETQRNKGNFPGRFSGRQFSNSRSEMNVSTLELGDSALYLCASSSPGLGETQYFGPGTRLLVL.

Notes on this clonotype: One base away lies a much larger clone, so this may be a sequencing read error. The J gene is TRBJ1-6, the V gene TRBV6-2 or TRBV6-3, with 9 bases identical to TRBD1. CDR3 length: 14 amino acids. Per germline, CDR1 MNHEY and CDR2 SVGEGT. The V segment lost 6 bases and the J segment 11 bases; nucleotides outside the gene matches: 8. CDR3 residues: CASRAGTGTAPLHF. The CDR3 bases are TGTGCCAGCAGAGCCGGGACAGGGACTGCACCCCTCCACTTT.

This clonotype appeared many times. The junction shows a germline mismatch at one end, possibly a read error. The V gene is TRBV27, the J gene TRBJ2-3; 7 bases fit TRBD2. The germline V gene has CDR1 MNHEY and CDR2 SMNVEV (reference sequence). The CDR3 contains 15 residues. CDR3 nucleotides: TGTGCCAGCACTTTAGGGACTATGGGCACAGATACGCAGTATTTT. It encodes CASTLGTMGTDTQYF.

The genes are TRBV18 and TRBJ1-6; D gene ambiguous. This CDR3 spans 14 amino acids. CDR1 and CDR2 (germline): KGHSH, LQKENI. The V end lost 6 bases, the J end lost 5 bases, and 11 bases lay between the germline ends. CDR3 sequence: CASSDWRNNSPLHF. CDR3 coding DNA: TGTGCCAGCTCGGACTGGAGGAATAATTCACCCCTCCACTTT.

In its sample, this clonotype was seen many times. The chain links TRBV14 to TRBJ2-1; maybe TRBD2 (6 bases). This CDR3 contains 15 residues. In germline, CDR1 is SGHDN, CDR2 FVKESK. V lost 2 bases and J 4 bases, leaving 12 bases between the germline ends. CDR3 DNA: TGTGCCAGCAGCCAAACTGGAGGGAGTTACAATGAGCAGTTCTTC. Amino acid sequence: CASSQTGGSYNEQFF.

In its sample, this clonotype was seen many times. The chain employs TRBV5-1 and TRBJ2-1; D is undetermined. CDR3 length: 11 amino acids. V lost 4 bases, J lost 9 bases, and 8 bases lay in between. Germline CDR1 SGHRS, CDR2 YFSETQ. CDR3 residues: CASSLPGEQFF. For the CDR3, the DNA is TGCGCCAGCAGCCTACCTGGTGAGCAGTTCTTC. The whole variable domain, filled in from reference TRBV5-1 and TRBJ2-1, reads KAGVTQTPRYLIKTRGQQVTLSCSPISGHRSVSWYQQTPGQGLQFLFEYFSETQRNKGNFPGRFSGRQFSNSRSEMNVSTLELGDSALYLCASSLPGEQFFGPGTRLTVL.

There are many counts of this clonotype. The chain is built from TRBV6-2 or TRBV6-3 and TRBJ2-7; no firm D call. The CDR3 has 12 residues. V shed 10 bases and J shed 0 bases, with 10 bases lying between them. Germline CDR1 reads MNHEY; CDR2 reads SVGEGT. The CDR3 sequence is CATTASSYEQYF. The CDR3 DNA reads as TGTGCCACCACTGCGAGCTCCTACGAGCAGTACTTC.

The chain links TRBV9 to TRBJ2-2; TRBD1 matches at 7 bases. CDR3 length equals 14 residues. Germline V gene lookup returns CDR1 SGDLS and CDR2 YYNGEE. Trimming at V came to 0 bases and at J to 6 bases, leaving 2 bases not matched to a gene. CDR3 nucleotide sequence: TGTGCCAGCAGCGTAGGGGACAGATCCGGGGAGCTGTTTTTT. Its translation is CASSVGDRSGELFF.